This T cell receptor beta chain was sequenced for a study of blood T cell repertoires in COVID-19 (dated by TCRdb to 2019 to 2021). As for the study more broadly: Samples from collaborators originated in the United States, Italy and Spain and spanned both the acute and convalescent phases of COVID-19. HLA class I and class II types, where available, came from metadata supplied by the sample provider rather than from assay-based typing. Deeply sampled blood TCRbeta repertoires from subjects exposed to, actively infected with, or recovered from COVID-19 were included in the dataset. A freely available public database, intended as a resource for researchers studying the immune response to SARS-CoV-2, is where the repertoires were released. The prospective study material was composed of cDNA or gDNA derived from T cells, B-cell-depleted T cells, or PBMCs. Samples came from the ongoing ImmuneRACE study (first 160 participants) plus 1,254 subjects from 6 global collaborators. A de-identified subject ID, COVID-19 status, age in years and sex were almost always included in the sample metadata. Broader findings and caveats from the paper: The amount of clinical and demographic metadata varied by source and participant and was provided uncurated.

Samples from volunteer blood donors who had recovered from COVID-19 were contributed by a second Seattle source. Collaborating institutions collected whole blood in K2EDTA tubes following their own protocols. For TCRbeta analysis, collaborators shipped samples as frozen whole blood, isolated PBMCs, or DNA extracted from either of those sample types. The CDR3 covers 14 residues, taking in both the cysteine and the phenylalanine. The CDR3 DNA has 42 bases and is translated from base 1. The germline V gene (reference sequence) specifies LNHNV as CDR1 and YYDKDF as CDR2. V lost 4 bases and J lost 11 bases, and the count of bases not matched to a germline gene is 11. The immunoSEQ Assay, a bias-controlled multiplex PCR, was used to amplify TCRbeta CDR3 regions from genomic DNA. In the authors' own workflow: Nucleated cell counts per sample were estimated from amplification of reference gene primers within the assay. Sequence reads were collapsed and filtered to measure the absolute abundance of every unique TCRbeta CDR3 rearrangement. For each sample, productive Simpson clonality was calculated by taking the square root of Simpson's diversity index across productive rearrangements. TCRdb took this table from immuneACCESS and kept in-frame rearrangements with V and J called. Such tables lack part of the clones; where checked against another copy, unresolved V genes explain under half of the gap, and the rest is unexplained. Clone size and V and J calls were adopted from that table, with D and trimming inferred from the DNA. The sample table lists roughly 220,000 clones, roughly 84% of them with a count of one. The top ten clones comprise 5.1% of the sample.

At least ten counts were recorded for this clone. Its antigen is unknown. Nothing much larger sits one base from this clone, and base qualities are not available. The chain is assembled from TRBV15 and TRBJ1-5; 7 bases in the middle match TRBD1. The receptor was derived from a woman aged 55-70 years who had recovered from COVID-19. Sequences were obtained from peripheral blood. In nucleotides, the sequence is TGTGCCACCAGCACTCGAAAGACAGGGAGGACCCAGCATTTT. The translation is CATSTRKTGRTQHF.